This entry describes one TCR beta chain. TCRdb processed the 5' RACE reads anew with MiXCR; each CDR3 protein has one entry. The data hold around 79,000 distinct CDR3 sequences, with about 5.5% observed a single time. This specimen belongs to a study of T cells of healthy individuals. Per the germline V gene, CDR1 is DFQATT and CDR2 is SNEGSKA (reference sequence). V was shortened by 6 bases and J by 5 bases, with 17 bases between the two germline ends. The CDR3 is made up of 14 amino acids. This sequence was found in a female donor in good health. The chain combines TRBV20-1 with TRBJ1-5, with a tentative D call TRBD1 (6 bases). CDR3 sequence reads: CSANVGGADQPQHF. The CDR3 DNA reads TGCAGTGCAAACGTCGGGGGCGCGGATCAGCCCCAGCATTTT.